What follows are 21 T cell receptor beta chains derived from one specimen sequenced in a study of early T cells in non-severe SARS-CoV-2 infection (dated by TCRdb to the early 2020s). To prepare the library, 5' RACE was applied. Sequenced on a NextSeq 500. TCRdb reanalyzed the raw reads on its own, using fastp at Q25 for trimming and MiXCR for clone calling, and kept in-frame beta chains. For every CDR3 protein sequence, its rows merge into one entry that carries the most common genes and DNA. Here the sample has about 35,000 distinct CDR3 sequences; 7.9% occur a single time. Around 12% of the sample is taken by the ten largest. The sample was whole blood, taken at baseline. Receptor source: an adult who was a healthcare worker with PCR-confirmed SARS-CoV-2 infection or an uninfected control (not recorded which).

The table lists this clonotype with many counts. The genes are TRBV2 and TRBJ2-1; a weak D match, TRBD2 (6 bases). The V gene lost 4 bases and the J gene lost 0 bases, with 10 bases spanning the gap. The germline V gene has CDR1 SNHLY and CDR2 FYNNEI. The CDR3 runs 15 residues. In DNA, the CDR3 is TGTGCCAGCAGTGTTGGGACTTTCTCCTACAATGAGCAGTTCTTC. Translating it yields CASSVGTFSYNEQFF. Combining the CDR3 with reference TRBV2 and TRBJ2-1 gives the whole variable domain EPEVTQTPSHQVTQMGQEVILRCVPISNHLYFYWYRQILGQKVEFLVSFYNNEISEKSEIFDDQFSVERPDGSNFTLKIRSTKLEDSAMYFCASSVGTFSYNEQFFGPGTRLTVL.

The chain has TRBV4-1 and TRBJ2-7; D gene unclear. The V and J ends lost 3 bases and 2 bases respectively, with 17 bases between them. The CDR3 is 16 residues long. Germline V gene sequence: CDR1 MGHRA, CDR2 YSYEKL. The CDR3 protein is CASSQTVLTEAYEQYF. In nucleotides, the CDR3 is TGCGCCAGCAGCCAGACTGTTTTGACCGAAGCCTACGAGCAGTACTTC.

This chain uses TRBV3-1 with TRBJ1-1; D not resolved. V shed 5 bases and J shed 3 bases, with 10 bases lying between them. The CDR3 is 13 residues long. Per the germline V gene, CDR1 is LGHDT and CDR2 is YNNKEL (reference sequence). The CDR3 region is CASSYRTDTEAFF. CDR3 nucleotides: TGTGCCAGCAGCTACCGTACGGACACTGAAGCTTTCTTT.

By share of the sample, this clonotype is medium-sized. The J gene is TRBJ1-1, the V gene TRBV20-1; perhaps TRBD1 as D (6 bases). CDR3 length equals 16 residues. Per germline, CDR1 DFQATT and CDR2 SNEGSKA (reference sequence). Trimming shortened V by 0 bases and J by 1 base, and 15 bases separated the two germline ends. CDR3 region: CSARDQPGVRNTEAFF. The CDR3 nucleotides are TGCAGTGCTAGAGATCAGCCAGGGGTGAGGAACACTGAAGCTTTCTTT.

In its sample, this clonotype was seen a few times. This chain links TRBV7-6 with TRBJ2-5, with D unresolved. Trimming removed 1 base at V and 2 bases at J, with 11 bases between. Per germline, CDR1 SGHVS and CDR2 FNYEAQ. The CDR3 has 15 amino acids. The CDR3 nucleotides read TGTGCCAGCAGCTTAGGCTCCATTGAACAAGAGACCCAGTACTTC. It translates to CASSLGSIEQETQYF.

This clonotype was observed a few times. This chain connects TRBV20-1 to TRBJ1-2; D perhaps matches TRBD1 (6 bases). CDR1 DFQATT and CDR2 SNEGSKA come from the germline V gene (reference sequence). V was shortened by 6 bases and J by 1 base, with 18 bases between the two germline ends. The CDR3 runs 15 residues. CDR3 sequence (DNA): TGCAGTGCCCCAATCGGCGGGACAAATAACTATGGCTACACCTTC. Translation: CSAPIGGTNNYGYTF.

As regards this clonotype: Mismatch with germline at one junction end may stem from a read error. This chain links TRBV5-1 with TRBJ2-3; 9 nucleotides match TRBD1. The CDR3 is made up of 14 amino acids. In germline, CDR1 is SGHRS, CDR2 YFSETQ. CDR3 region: CATGQGRDTGTQYF. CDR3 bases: TGCGCCACGGGACAGGGAAGGGACACAGGTACGCAGTATTTT.

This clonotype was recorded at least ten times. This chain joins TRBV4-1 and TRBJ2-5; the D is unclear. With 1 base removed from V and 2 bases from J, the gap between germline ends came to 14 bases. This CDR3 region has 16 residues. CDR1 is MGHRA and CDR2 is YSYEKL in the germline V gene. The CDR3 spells CASSQGGLLGQETQYF. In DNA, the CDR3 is TGCGCCAGCAGCCAAGGAGGCTTACTTGGGCAAGAGACCCAGTACTTC.

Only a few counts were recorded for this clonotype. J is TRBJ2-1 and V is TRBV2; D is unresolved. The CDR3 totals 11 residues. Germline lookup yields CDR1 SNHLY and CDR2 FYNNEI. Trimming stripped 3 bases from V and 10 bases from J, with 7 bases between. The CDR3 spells CASSETWEQFF. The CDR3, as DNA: TGTGCCAGCAGTGAGACGTGGGAGCAGTTCTTC. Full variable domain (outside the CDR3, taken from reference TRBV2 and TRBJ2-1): EPEVTQTPSHQVTQMGQEVILRCVPISNHLYFYWYRQILGQKVEFLVSFYNNEISEKSEIFDDQFSVERPDGSNFTLKIRSTKLEDSAMYFCASSETWEQFFGPGTRLTVL.

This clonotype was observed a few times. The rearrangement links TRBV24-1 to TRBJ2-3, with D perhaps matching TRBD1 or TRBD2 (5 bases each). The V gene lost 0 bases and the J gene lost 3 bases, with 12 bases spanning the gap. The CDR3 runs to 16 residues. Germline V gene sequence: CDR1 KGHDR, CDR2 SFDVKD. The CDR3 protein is CATSDLGTSGTDTQYF. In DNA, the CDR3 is TGTGCCACCAGTGATTTGGGGACCTCGGGGACAGATACGCAGTATTTT.

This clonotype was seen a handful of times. The CDR3 region has the DNA TGTGCCAGCAGTGACTCCGGTGGGTACAATGAGCAGTTCTTC. Its translation is CASSDSGGYNEQFF. V usage is TRBV6-4 and J usage is TRBJ2-1; D uncertain. Germline CDR1 reads MRHNA; CDR2 reads SNTAGT. Trimming shortened V by 0 bases and J by 4 bases, and 7 bases separated the two germline ends. The CDR3 is 14 amino acids.

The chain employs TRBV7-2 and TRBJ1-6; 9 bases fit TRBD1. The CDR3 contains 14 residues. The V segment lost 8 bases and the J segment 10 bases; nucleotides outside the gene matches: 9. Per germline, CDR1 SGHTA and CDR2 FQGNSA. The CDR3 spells CASVTGTGWSPLHF. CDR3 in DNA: TGTGCCAGCGTGACCGGGACAGGGTGGTCACCCCTCCACTTT.

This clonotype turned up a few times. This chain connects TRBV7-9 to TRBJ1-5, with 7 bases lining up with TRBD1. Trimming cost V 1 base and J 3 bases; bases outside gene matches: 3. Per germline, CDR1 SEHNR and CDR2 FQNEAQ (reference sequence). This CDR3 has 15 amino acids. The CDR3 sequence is CASSLGTGSNQPQHF. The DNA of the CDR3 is TGTGCCAGCAGCTTAGGGACAGGTTCCAATCAGCCCCAGCATTTT.

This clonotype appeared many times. CDR3 bases: TGTGCCAGCAGTTCCCCCGGGGGGGGCCGCAGAGATACGCAGTATTTT. Translation: CASSSPGGGRRDTQYF. The genes are TRBV28 and TRBJ2-3; 8 bases are a match to TRBD2. The CDR3 runs 16 residues. Germline trimming cut 4 bases from V and 5 bases from J; bases unmatched to any gene: 11. From germline, CDR1 is MDHEN and CDR2 SYDVKM.

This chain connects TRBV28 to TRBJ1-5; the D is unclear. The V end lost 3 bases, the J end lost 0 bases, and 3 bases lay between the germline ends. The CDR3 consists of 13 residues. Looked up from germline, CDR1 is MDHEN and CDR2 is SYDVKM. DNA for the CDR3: TGTGCCAGCAGTTTCACTAGCAATCAGCCCCAGCATTTT. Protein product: CASSFTSNQPQHF. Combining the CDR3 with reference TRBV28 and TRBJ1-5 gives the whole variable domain DVKVTQSSRYLVKRTGEKVFLECVQDMDHENMFWYRQDPGLGLRLIYFSYDVKMKEKGDIPEGYSVSREKKERFSLILESASTNQTSMYLCASSFTSNQPQHFGDGTRLSIL.

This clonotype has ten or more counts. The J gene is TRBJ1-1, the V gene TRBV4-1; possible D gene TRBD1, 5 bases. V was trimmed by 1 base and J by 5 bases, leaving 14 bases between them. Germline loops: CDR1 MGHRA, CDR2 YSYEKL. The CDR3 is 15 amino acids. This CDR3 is CASSQVSGVGTEAFF. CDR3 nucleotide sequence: TGCGCCAGCAGCCAAGTATCGGGGGTGGGAACTGAAGCTTTCTTT.

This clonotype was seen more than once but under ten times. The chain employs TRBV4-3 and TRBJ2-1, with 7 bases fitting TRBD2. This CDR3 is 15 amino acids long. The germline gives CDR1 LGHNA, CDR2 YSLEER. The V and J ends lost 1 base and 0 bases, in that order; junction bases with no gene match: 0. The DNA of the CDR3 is TGCGCCAGCAGCCAAGGCGGGGGCTCCTACAATGAGCAGTTCTTC. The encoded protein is CASSQGGGSYNEQFF.

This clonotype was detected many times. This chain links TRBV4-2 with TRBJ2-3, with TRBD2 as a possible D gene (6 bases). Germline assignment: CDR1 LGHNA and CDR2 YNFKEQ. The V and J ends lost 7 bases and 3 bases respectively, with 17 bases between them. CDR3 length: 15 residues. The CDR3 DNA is TGTGCCAGCAAAAGGGAGGTAGCGGAAACAGATACGCAGTATTTT. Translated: CASKREVAETDTQYF.

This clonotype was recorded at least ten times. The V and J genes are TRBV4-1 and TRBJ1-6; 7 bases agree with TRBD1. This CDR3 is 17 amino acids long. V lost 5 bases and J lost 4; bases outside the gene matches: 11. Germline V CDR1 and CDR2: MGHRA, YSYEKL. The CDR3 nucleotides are TGCGCCAGCAGCTCCGTAGGCGGACAGGCATATAATTCACCCCTCCACTTT. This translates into CASSSVGGQAYNSPLHF.

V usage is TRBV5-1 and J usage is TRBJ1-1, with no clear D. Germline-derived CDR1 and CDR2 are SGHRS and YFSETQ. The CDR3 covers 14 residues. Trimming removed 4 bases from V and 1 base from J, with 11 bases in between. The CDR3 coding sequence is TGCGCCAGCAGCCTAGGCGATGCGAACACTGAAGCTTTCTTT. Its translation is CASSLGDANTEAFF.

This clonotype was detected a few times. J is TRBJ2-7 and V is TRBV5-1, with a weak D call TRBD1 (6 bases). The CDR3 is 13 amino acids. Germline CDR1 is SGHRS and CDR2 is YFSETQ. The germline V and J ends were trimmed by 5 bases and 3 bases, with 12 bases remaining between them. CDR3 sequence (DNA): TGCGCCAGCAGTCCCGGGACACACTACGAGCAGTACTTC. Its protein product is CASSPGTHYEQYF.